The T cell receptor beta chain described here comes from a study of early T cells in non-severe SARS-CoV-2 infection. About the research overall: Bulk RNA taken from unsorted whole blood was sequenced, leaving chains unpaired. General study results and limits: The matching step, a VDJdb search, favored anti-spike CD8 responses and missed private and CD4 specificities.

Remarks on this clonotype: The antigen is undetermined. A junction end diverges from the germline sequence, so it may reflect a read error.

The library protocol tagged individual cDNA molecules with unique molecular identifiers. TCRdb reprocessed the 5' RACE reads via MiXCR and lists one record per CDR3 protein. There are approximately 70,000 distinct CDR3 sequences in the sample; roughly an eighth occur only once, and around an eighth lies in the top ten. Germline loops: CDR1 SQVTM, CDR2 ANQGSEA. The CDR3 contains 11 residues. This receptor was obtained from an adult who was a healthcare worker with PCR-confirmed SARS-CoV-2 infection or an uninfected control (not recorded which). V usage is TRBV29-1 and J usage is TRBJ2-7; no firm D call. Input material: whole blood. CDR3 coding DNA: TGCAGCGTTAAAGAGACTGACGAGCAGTACTTC. As protein: CSVKETDEQYF.